The 26 T cell receptor beta chains presented below share a single source sample, sequenced in a study of blood T cell repertoires in COVID-19. The method was immunoSEQ multiplex PCR; TCRdb's version includes in-frame clones alone and lacks a portion of them. This sample has around 400,000 clones, with about 89% found just once. Specimen: peripheral blood. The receptors come from a woman aged 25-40 years with COVID-19, enrolled during active disease.

This rearrangement joins TRBV6-2 or TRBV6-3 to TRBJ2-5, with D maybe TRBD2 (6 bases). The CDR3 is 14 residues long. The germline CDR1 and CDR2 sequences are MNHEY and SVGEGT. Trimming removed 5 bases from V and 2 bases from J, with 12 bases in between. The CDR3 here is CASSPGDSQETQYF. For the CDR3, the DNA is TGTGCCAGCAGTCCCGGGGACTCTCAAGAGACCCAGTACTTC.

The chain combines TRBV24-1 with TRBJ2-1; 12 nucleotides line up with TRBD2. Trimming at V came to 3 bases and at J to 10 bases, leaving 12 bases not matched to a gene. The CDR3 is 17 residues long. Germline V gene lookup returns CDR1 KGHDR and CDR2 SFDVKD. CDR3 in DNA: TGTGCCACCAGTGATGCCCGGACTAGCGGGATATCTAACGAGCAGTTCTTC. Protein: CATSDARTSGISNEQFF.

This chain connects TRBV28 to TRBJ1-2; TRBD1 might be the D (5 bases). The CDR3 is made up of 14 amino acids. Germline assignment: CDR1 MDHEN and CDR2 SYDVKM. Trimming removed 4 bases at V and 1 base at J, with 10 bases between. Here the CDR3 reads CASSSLTDNYGYTF. The CDR3 bases are TGTGCCAGCAGTTCCCTGACAGATAACTATGGCTACACCTTC.

The V gene is TRBV30, the J gene TRBJ2-3; TRBD2 matches at 7 bases. V shed 3 bases, J shed 6 bases, and the junction held 15 bases outside the gene matches. This CDR3 has 16 amino acids. From germline, CDR1 is GTSNPN and CDR2 SVGIG (reference sequence). CDR3: CAWSPRWAPRGDTQYF. Here the CDR3 DNA reads TGTGCCTGGAGCCCCAGGTGGGCCCCGCGGGGGGATACGCAGTATTTT.

This clone has a single count. V is TRBV10-1 and J is TRBJ2-1; 13 bases map to TRBD2. The trim removed 10 bases at V and 10 bases at J, leaving 10 bases unmatched. The germline CDR1 and CDR2 sequences are WNHNN and SYGVQD (reference sequence). The CDR3 has 14 residues. Here the CDR3 DNA reads TGCGCCATTACCGGGACTAGCGGGGAGGGGGAGCAGTTCTTC. It yields the protein CAITGTSGEGEQFF.

This chain joins TRBV19 and TRBJ2-2; D is uncertain. V lost 6 bases and J lost 5, with 13 bases in between. The CDR3 has 14 residues. CDR1 and CDR2 from the germline V gene are LNHDA and SQIVND (reference sequence). The CDR3 bases are TGTGCCAGTAGCCCTGCGCACAGAACCGGGGAGCTGTTTTTT. This gives the protein CASSPAHRTGELFF.

J is TRBJ2-7 and V is TRBV24-1; 11 nucleotides line up with TRBD1. This CDR3 region has 15 residues. The ends lost 4 bases at V and 6 bases at J; junction bases unmatched: 7. From germline, CDR1 is KGHDR and CDR2 SFDVKD. This CDR3 reads CATSDPGQGESEQYF. The CDR3 DNA sequence: TGTGCCACCAGTGACCCGGGACAGGGGGAATCCGAGCAGTACTTC.

The J gene is TRBJ2-7, the V gene TRBV4-1; the match to TRBD1 covers 10 bases. Germline V gene sequence: CDR1 MGHRA, CDR2 YSYEKL. The J segment lost 2 bases and the V segment lost 4 bases, leaving 17 bases of the junction unmatched. This CDR3 is built from 19 residues. The CDR3 coding sequence is TGCGCCAGCAGCCGCTTCCCCGTCGGGCACGGGACAGGGGCCTACGAGCAGTACTTC. Protein sequence: CASSRFPVGHGTGAYEQYF.

The chain combines TRBV7-9 with TRBJ2-1, with a weak D call TRBD2 (5 bases). CDR3 size: 15 residues. CDR1 and CDR2 (germline): SEHNR, FQNEAQ (reference sequence). Trimming cost V 6 bases and J 2 bases, with 14 bases left between them. The CDR3 is CASSSATRAYNEQFF. CDR3 coding DNA: TGTGCCAGCAGTTCTGCAACGAGGGCCTACAATGAGCAGTTCTTC.

A single count supports this clone. This chain connects TRBV28 to TRBJ1-3, with D unclear. Trimming took 6 bases from V and 4 from J, leaving 13 bases between them. Germline V lookup: CDR1 MDHEN, CDR2 SYDVKM. This CDR3 region has 14 residues. CDR3: CASSPPTGGNTIYF. CDR3 coding DNA: TGTGCCAGCAGCCCACCGACGGGAGGAAACACCATATATTTT.

The J gene is TRBJ1-2, the V gene TRBV28; no clear D. The V gene's germline CDR1 is MDHEN and CDR2 SYDVKM. Trimming took off 1 base at V and 1 base at J, with 4 bases between the two ends. The CDR3 sequence is 13 residues long. The CDR3 DNA reads TGTGCCAGCAGTTTATCGCGTAACTATGGCTACACCTTC. It translates to CASSLSRNYGYTF.

The gene calls are TRBV19 and TRBJ2-5; D is undetermined. Germline CDR1 reads LNHDA; CDR2 reads SQIVND (reference sequence). The CDR3 loop spans 13 amino acids. V was clipped by 8 bases and J by 1 base, with 11 bases between them. The chain's CDR3 is CASSQQSQETQYF. In DNA form, the CDR3 reads TGTGCCAGTTCTCAACAAAGCCAAGAGACCCAGTACTTC.

V usage is TRBV2 and J usage is TRBJ1-2, with D possibly matching TRBD1 (5 bases). Trimming cost V 5 bases and J 8 bases, with 15 bases left between them. This CDR3 has 13 residues. The germline CDR1 and CDR2 sequences are SNHLY and FYNNEI. The CDR3 DNA reads TGTGCCAGCAGTATGGACACGGCGAGGGGCTACACCTTC. Translated, it gives CASSMDTARGYTF.

This clone showed up just once. The V and J genes are TRBV6-5 and TRBJ2-7; 8 nucleotides align to TRBD2. Germline V gene lookup returns CDR1 MNHEY and CDR2 SVGAGI. V was pared by 5 bases and J by 4 bases, with 7 bases of the junction left unmatched. The CDR3 is 14 amino acids. DNA of the CDR3: TGTGCCAGCAGTCGAGCGGGAGAGCATTACGAGCAGTACTTC. Its translation is CASSRAGEHYEQYF.

The V call is TRBV19, the J call TRBJ2-2; 9 bases are shared with TRBD1. Germline CDR1 and CDR2: LNHDA and SQIVND (reference sequence). This CDR3 contains 16 residues. The V gene end was trimmed by 4 bases and the J gene end by 3 bases; junction bases not matched to a gene: 6. In DNA form, the CDR3 reads TGTGCCAGTAGTACCCCACAGGGGGCACACACCGGGGAGCTGTTTTTT. This gives the protein CASSTPQGAHTGELFF.

Only a few counts were recorded for this clone. The CDR3 is CASTQGPNQPQHF. The CDR3 coding sequence is TGTGCCAGCACGCAGGGTCCCAATCAGCCCCAGCATTTT. The chain combines TRBV28 with TRBJ1-5; D might be TRBD1 (5 bases). V lost 7 bases and J 3 bases, leaving 10 bases between the germline ends. CDR3 length: 13 residues. The germline CDR1 and CDR2 sequences are MDHEN and SYDVKM.

The V call is TRBV5-6, the J call TRBJ2-7, with D possibly being TRBD2 (6 bases). Deletions cut 3 bases from V and 3 bases from J, with 19 bases between. The CDR3 sequence is 16 residues long. From germline, CDR1 is SGHDT and CDR2 YYEEEE. The CDR3 nucleotides are TGTGCCAGCAGCTGGTTTATGGGGGGTAGCGGCTACGAGCAGTACTTC. As protein: CASSWFMGGSGYEQYF.

The chain recombines TRBV2 with TRBJ2-2; D is perhaps TRBD2 (6 bases). V was pared by 4 bases and J by 3 bases, with 12 bases between. Looked up from germline, CDR1 is SNHLY and CDR2 is FYNNEI. This CDR3 region has 15 residues. The CDR3 DNA follows: TGTGCCAGCAGTGCCACTAGCAGATACACCGGGGAGCTGTTTTTT. Amino acids: CASSATSRYTGELFF.

The rearrangement uses TRBV7-8 and TRBJ1-1; TRBD1 aligns across 9 bases. V lost 5 bases, J lost 5 bases, and 6 bases stayed unmatched. Germline CDR1 is SGHVS and CDR2 is FQNEAQ. The CDR3 is 14 residues long. The CDR3 loop reads CASSTGQGWTEAFF. CDR3 sequence (DNA): TGTGCCAGCAGCACGGGACAGGGCTGGACTGAAGCTTTCTTT.

In DNA, the CDR3 is TGTGCCAGCAGTTCAAGAGCGGGACTAGCGGGAGAAACAGATACGCAGTATTTT. It encodes CASSSRAGLAGETDTQYF. V is TRBV28 and J is TRBJ2-3; 14 bases line up with TRBD2. The germline V gene encodes CDR1 MDHEN and CDR2 SYDVKM. The J segment lost 3 bases and the V segment lost 4 bases, leaving 9 bases of the junction unmatched. The CDR3 has 18 residues.

The chain employs TRBV27 and TRBJ1-2; 9 positions match TRBD1. Germline lookup yields CDR1 MNHEY and CDR2 SMNVEV (reference sequence). With 6 bases clipped from V and 6 bases from J, the junction kept 8 bases outside the gene matches. This CDR3 has 14 residues. The CDR3 DNA is TGTGCCAGCAGCGTACAGGGGGCTGGGAATGGCTACACCTTC. It specifies CASSVQGAGNGYTF.

This clone occurred a few times. Other DNA sequences in the same sample also yield this CDR3. The rearrangement joins TRBV19 to TRBJ1-1; 7 bases are a match to TRBD1. CDR3 size: 13 residues. V gave up 5 bases and J gave up 1 base; unmatched junction bases: 1. Germline loops: CDR1 LNHDA, CDR2 SQIVND (reference sequence). For the CDR3, the DNA is TGTGCCAGTAGTTACAGGGGGAACACTGAAGCTTTCTTT. This codes for CASSYRGNTEAFF.

The V gene is TRBV2, the J gene TRBJ2-5; no reliable D call. CDR1 and CDR2 from the germline V gene are SNHLY and FYNNEI. CDR3 length equals 14 residues. V lost 3 bases and J 1 base, leaving 9 bases between the germline ends. The CDR3 loop is CASSDLTGQETQYF. In DNA, the CDR3 is TGTGCCAGCAGTGATCTAACGGGCCAAGAGACCCAGTACTTC.

V gene TRBV5-1 combines with J gene TRBJ2-1, with 15 bases identical to TRBD2. This CDR3 region has 20 residues. Germline V CDR1 and CDR2: SGHRS, YFSETQ. V gave up 4 bases and J gave up 4 bases; unmatched junction bases: 15. CDR3 sequence reads: CASSADDSGTSGRIYNEQFF. CDR3 in DNA: TGCGCCAGCAGCGCTGACGACTCCGGGACTAGCGGGAGGATTTACAATGAGCAGTTCTTC. Supplemented by reference TRBV5-1 and TRBJ2-1, the full variable domain reads KAGVTQTPRYLIKTRGQQVTLSCSPISGHRSVSWYQQTPGQGLQFLFEYFSETQRNKGNFPGRFSGRQFSNSRSEMNVSTLELGDSALYLCASSADDSGTSGRIYNEQFFGPGTRLTVL.

This chain joins TRBV6-5 and TRBJ2-7; D gene ambiguous. CDR1 MNHEY and CDR2 SVGAGI come from the germline V gene. The CDR3 runs to 12 residues. Trimming stripped 8 bases from V and 3 bases from J, with 11 bases between. The CDR3 is CASSRVYYEQYF. As DNA, the CDR3 is TGTGCCAGCTCCCGCGTCTACTACGAGCAGTACTTC.

Concerning this clone: In the same sample, other DNA sequences code for this CDR3. CDR3 region: CASSFGLAGVYEQYF. CDR3 sequence (DNA): TGTGCCAGCAGTTTCGGACTAGCGGGAGTGTACGAGCAGTACTTC. The V gene is TRBV28, the J gene TRBJ2-7, with 13 bases lining up with TRBD2. Germline loops: CDR1 MDHEN, CDR2 SYDVKM. Trimming took 3 bases from V and 4 from J; bases not matched to a gene: 3. The CDR3 loop spans 15 amino acids.